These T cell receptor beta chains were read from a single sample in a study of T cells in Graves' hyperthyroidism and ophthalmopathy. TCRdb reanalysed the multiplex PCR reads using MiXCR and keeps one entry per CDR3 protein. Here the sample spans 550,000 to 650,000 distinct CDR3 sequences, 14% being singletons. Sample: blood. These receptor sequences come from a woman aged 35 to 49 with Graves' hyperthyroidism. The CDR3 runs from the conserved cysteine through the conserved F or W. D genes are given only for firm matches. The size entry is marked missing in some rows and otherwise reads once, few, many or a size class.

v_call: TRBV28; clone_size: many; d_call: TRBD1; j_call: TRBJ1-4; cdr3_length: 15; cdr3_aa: CASSPTGGPNEKLFF; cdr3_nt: TGTGCCAGCAGTCCAACAGGGGGCCCTAATGAAAAACTGTTTTTT
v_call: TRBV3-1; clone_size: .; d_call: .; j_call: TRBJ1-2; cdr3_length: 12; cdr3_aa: CASSLGTAGYTF; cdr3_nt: TGTGCCAGCAGCCTTGGGACGGCTGGCTACACCTTC
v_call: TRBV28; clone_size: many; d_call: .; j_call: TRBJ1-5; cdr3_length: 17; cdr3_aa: CASSLWTVEEGNQPQHF; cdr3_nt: TGTGCCAGCAGTCTCTGGACGGTTGAGGAGGGCAATCAGCCCCAGCATTTT
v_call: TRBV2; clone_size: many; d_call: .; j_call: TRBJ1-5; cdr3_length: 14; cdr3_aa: CASSLAGENQPQHF; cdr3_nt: TGTGCCAGCAGCCTTGCGGGGGAAAATCAGCCCCAGCATTTT
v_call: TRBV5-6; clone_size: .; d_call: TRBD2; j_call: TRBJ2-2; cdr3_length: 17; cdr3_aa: CASSLGLAGGRTGELFF; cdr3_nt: TGTGCCAGCAGCTTGGGTCTAGCGGGAGGACGCACCGGGGAGCTGTTTTTT
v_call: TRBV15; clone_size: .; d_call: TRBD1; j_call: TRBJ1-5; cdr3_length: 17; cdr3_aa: CATSRDGQGAGNQPQHF; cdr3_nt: TGTGCCACCAGCAGAGATGGGCAGGGGGCAGGCAATCAGCCCCAGCATTTT
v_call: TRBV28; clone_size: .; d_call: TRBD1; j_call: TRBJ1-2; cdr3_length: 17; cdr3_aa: CASRTRTMTGGYYGYTF; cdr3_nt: TGTGCCAGCAGGACCAGAACTATGACAGGGGGTTACTATGGCTACACCTTC
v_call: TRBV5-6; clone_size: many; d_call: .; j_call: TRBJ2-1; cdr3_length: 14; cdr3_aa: CASSHNLLYNEQFF; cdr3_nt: TGTGCCAGCAGCCACAACTTACTTTACAATGAGCAGTTCTTC
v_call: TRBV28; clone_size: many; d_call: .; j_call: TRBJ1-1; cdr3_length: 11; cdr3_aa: CAISRDTEAFF; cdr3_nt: TGTGCCATAAGCAGGGATACTGAAGCTTTCTTT
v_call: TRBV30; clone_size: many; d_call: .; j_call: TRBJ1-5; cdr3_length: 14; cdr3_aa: CAWSVPVRNQPQHF; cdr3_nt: TGTGCCTGGAGTGTACCGGTTCGCAATCAGCCCCAGCATTTT
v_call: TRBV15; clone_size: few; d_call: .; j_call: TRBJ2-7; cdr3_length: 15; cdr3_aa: CATSSPTSLGVEQYF; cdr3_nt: TGTGCCACCAGCAGCCCTACTAGTTTGGGGGTCGAGCAGTACTTC
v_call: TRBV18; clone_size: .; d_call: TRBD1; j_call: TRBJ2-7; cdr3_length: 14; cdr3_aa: CASSLTGNTYEQYF; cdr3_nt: TGTGCCAGCTCGCTGACAGGGAATACCTACGAGCAGTACTTC
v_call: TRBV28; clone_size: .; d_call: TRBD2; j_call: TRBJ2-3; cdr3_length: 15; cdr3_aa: CACKIAGDRTDTQYF; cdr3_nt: TGTGCCTGCAAGATAGCGGGAGATAGGACAGATACGCAGTATTTT
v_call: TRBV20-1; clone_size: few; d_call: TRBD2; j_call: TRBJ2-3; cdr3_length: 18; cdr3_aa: CSARALAGDWGSTDTQYF; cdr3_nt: TGCAGTGCTAGAGCTCTAGCGGGGGATTGGGGTAGCACAGATACGCAGTATTTT
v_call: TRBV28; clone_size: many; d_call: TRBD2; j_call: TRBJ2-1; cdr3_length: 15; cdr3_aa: CASSFGTSGYNEQFF; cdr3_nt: TGTGCCAGCAGCTTTGGGACTAGCGGTTACAATGAGCAGTTCTTC
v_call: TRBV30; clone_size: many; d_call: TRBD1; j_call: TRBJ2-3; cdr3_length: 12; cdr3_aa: CAWRDRAYTQYF; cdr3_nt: TGTGCCTGGAGGGACAGGGCTTATACGCAGTATTTT
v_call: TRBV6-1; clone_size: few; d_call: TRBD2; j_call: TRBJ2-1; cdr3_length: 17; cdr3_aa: CASSDGRLAGVGDEQFF; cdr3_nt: TGTGCCAGCAGTGATGGGCGTCTAGCGGGAGTGGGAGATGAGCAGTTCTTC